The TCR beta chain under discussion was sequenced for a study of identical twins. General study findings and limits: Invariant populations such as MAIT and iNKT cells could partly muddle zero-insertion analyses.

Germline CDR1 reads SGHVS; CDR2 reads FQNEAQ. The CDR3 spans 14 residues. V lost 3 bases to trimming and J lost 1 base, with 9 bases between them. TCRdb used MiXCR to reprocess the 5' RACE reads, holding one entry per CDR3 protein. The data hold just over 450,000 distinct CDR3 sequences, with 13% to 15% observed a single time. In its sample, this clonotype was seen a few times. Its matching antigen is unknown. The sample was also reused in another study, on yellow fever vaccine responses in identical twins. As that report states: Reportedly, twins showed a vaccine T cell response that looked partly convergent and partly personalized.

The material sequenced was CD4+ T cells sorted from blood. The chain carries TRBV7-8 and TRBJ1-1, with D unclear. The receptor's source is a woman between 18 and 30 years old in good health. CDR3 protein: CASSLTSRNTEAFF. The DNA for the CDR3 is TGTGCCAGCAGCTTGACTTCAAGGAACACTGAAGCTTTCTTT.